This T cell receptor (beta chain) originates from a study of blood T cell repertoires in COVID-19 (dated by TCRdb to the early 2020s). With respect to the entire study: The collaborator samples originated in the United States, Italy and Spain and spanned the acute and convalescent phases of COVID-19. The prospective study material was composed of cDNA or gDNA derived from T cells, B-cell-depleted T cells, or PBMCs. Subjects who had been exposed to COVID-19, were actively infected with it, or had recovered from it provided the deeply sampled blood TCRbeta repertoires that made up the dataset. The repertoires were released in a freely available public database intended as a resource for research on the immune response to SARS-CoV-2. The samples were drawn from the first 160 participants of the ongoing ImmuneRACE study and from 1,200 or so subjects provided by 6 global collaborators. Nearly every sample came with metadata listing a de-identified subject ID, COVID-19 status, age in years and sex. Where available, HLA class I and class II types were taken from metadata supplied by the sample provider and were not determined by assay-based typing. Results and caveats for the whole study, not just this receptor: The amount of clinical and demographic metadata varied by source and participant and was provided uncurated.

Concerning this clone itself: Its binding antigen is unknown. It has no much larger one-base neighbor in the sample; base qualities were not kept.

TCRbeta CDR3 regions were amplified from genomic DNA using the immunoSEQ Assay, a bias-controlled multiplex PCR. In the paper's pipeline: Nucleated cell counts per sample were estimated from amplification of reference gene primers within the assay. To quantify the absolute abundance of each unique TCRbeta CDR3 rearrangement, sequence reads were collapsed and filtered. For each sample, productive Simpson clonality was calculated by taking the square root of Simpson's diversity index across productive rearrangements. The table was pulled from immuneACCESS by TCRdb, which kept in-frame rearrangements only. Such tables lose some clones; where checked, under half of the loss comes from unresolved V genes, and the rest has no known cause. The V and J calls and clone size were taken over from that table, and D and trimming were inferred from the DNA. Recorded for this sample are about 210,000 clones; almost 85% of them occurred a single time. The ten biggest clones cover about an eighth of the sample.

Each collaborating institution followed its own protocols to collect whole blood in K2EDTA tubes. For TCRbeta analysis, collaborator samples were shipped as frozen whole blood, as isolated PBMCs, or as DNA extracted from either sample type. Trimming accounts for 0 bases at V and 6 bases at J, while the number of junction bases matched to no gene is 2. Including the terminal cysteine and phenylalanine, the CDR3 comprises 16 residues. Only the CDR3 region is kept as DNA, spanning 48 bases read in frame from base 1. CDR1 and CDR2 are read off the germline V gene as SGDLS and YYNGEE. The sequenced sample was peripheral blood. The chain is encoded by TRBV9 joined to TRBJ2-2; the junction holds 13 bases that match TRBD2. The receptor was derived from a woman in her thirties or forties with acute or convalescent COVID-19. Here is the DNA: TGTGCCAGCAGCGTAGGAGGACTAGCGGGAGCCGGGGAGCTGTTTTTT. Its amino acids are CASSVGGLAGAGELFF.